The 16 T cell receptor beta chains below all came from one sample that was sequenced in a study of blood T cell repertoires in COVID-19. Only in-frame clones appear in the TCRdb table, and some are missing; sequencing was by immunoSEQ multiplex PCR. The repertoire includes approximately 300,000 clones, 75% to 90% of them detected once, and around 1.8% sits in the top ten. The sample was PBMCs or T cells enriched from blood (not recorded which). These receptors were collected from a woman aged 25-40 years who had been exposed to COVID-19.

This chain connects TRBV7-9 to TRBJ1-4; D gene unclear. Germline CDR1 and CDR2: SEHNR and FQNEAQ (reference sequence). Trimming took off 6 bases at V and 3 bases at J, with 5 bases between the two ends. This CDR3 spans 12 amino acids. The CDR3 DNA follows: TGTGCCAGCAGTCCCGCTAATGAAAAACTGTTTTTT. Translated: CASSPANEKLFF.

This clone is a singleton in its sample. This sequence joins TRBV11-2 and TRBJ2-3, with 13 bases lining up with TRBD2. This CDR3 contains 17 residues. V lost 3 bases, J lost 4 bases, and 7 bases stayed unmatched. Germline CDR1 and CDR2: SGHAT and FQNNGV. Here the CDR3 DNA reads TGTGCCAGCAGCTTGGGACTAGCGGGAAATCGACCAGATACGCAGTATTTT. Translated: CASSLGLAGNRPDTQYF.

This rearrangement joins TRBV3-1 (or the pseudogene TRBV3-2) to TRBJ1-5; 7 bases map to TRBD1. Germline V gene data show CDR1 as LGHDT and CDR2 as YNNKEL (reference sequence). There are 18 residues in the CDR3. The ends lost 1 base at V and 3 bases at J; junction bases unmatched: 12. The CDR3 spells CASSQGFQEDRNNQPQHF. The CDR3 DNA follows: TGTGCCAGCAGCCAAGGTTTTCAGGAGGACAGGAACAATCAGCCCCAGCATTTT.

This clone was counted a few times. This chain connects TRBV6-5 to TRBJ1-5; D is uncertain. Germline CDR1 reads MNHEY; CDR2 reads SVGAGI. The CDR3 consists of 15 residues. Trimming pared 6 bases from V and 6 bases from J, leaving 18 bases between. The CDR3 loop reads CASRYKGGCCQPQHF. The CDR3, as DNA: TGTGCCAGCAGATACAAAGGAGGGTGTTGTCAGCCCCAGCATTTT.

DNA for the CDR3: TGTGCCAGCAGCTCCGGGACAGGGGACAGCCTTACGGGCTACACCTTC. It codes for CASSSGTGDSLTGYTF. The chain joins TRBV27 to TRBJ1-2, with 10 bases identical to TRBD1. Germline CDR1 reads MNHEY; CDR2 reads SMNVEV (reference sequence). CDR3 length equals 16 residues. Germline trimming cut 6 bases from V and 8 bases from J; bases unmatched to any gene: 15.

The chain couples TRBV29-1 to TRBJ2-7; 9 nucleotides align to TRBD1. The CDR3 consists of 12 residues. From germline, CDR1 is SQVTM and CDR2 ANQGSEA. The V and J ends lost 6 bases and 5 bases, in that order; junction bases with no gene match: 5. The CDR3 DNA reads TGCAGCGTGGACAGGGGATCAAACGAGCAGTACTTC. Its translation is CSVDRGSNEQYF.

The chain employs TRBV14 and TRBJ2-3, with 7 bases fitting TRBD2. Germline CDR1 SGHDN, CDR2 FVKESK. V shed 4 bases and J 11 bases; nucleotides not matched to a gene: 15. The CDR3 consists of 15 residues. This CDR3 is CASSPWRGSQIGQYF. The DNA for the CDR3 is TGTGCCAGCAGCCCCTGGCGGGGGTCACAGATAGGGCAGTATTTT.

V and J are TRBV5-1 and TRBJ2-5, with TRBD2 matching over 9 bases. The V gene's germline CDR1 is SGHRS and CDR2 YFSETQ. The CDR3 is 13 amino acids. V gave up 4 bases and J gave up 4 bases; unmatched junction bases: 2. The chain's CDR3 is CASSQRGAETQYF. CDR3 DNA sequence: TGCGCCAGCAGCCAGCGGGGGGCAGAGACCCAGTACTTC.

The chain carries TRBV30 and TRBJ2-5; 7 positions agree with TRBD1. The ends lost 3 bases at V and 4 bases at J; junction bases unmatched: 5. CDR3 length: 13 residues. Germline CDR1 GTSNPN, CDR2 SVGIG (reference sequence). The CDR3 nucleotides are TGTGCCTGGAGACCACAGGGGATAGAGACCCAGTACTTC. This translates into CAWRPQGIETQYF.

The chain couples TRBV7-9 to TRBJ2-1, with D tentatively TRBD2 (6 bases). The CDR3 is 16 residues long. Trimming took 4 bases from V and 2 from J, leaving 15 bases between them. CDR1 and CDR2 (germline): SEHNR, FQNEAQ (reference sequence). CDR3 sequence: CASSSRGTSPYNEQFF. CDR3 bases: TGTGCCAGCAGCTCGAGGGGAACTAGCCCCTACAATGAGCAGTTCTTC.

The chain is built from TRBV10-3 and TRBJ2-1; D is undetermined. With 4 bases removed from V and 5 bases from J, the gap between germline ends came to 12 bases. Germline V gives CDR1 ENHRY, CDR2 SYGVKD. This CDR3 region has 14 residues. The CDR3 DNA sequence: TGTGCCATCAGTGCGGAGAGTCGCGACAATGAGCAGTTCTTC. Protein product: CAISAESRDNEQFF.

This sequence joins TRBV5-1 and TRBJ2-7, with 7 positions matching TRBD1. CDR1 and CDR2 from the germline V gene are SGHRS and YFSETQ. With 1 base clipped from V and 2 bases from J, the junction kept 3 bases outside the gene matches. The CDR3 totals 14 residues. The CDR3 DNA follows: TGCGCCAGCAGCTTGTACCAGGGGGCCTACGAGCAGTACTTC. This translates into CASSLYQGAYEQYF.

The chain is built from TRBV7-9 and TRBJ1-5, with D maybe TRBD1 (6 bases). CDR1 is SEHNR and CDR2 is FQNEAQ in the germline V gene (reference sequence). V was trimmed by 7 bases and J by 6 bases, leaving 13 bases between them. This CDR3 has 13 amino acids. The CDR3: CASTQGFGQPQHF. The CDR3 coding sequence is TGTGCCAGCACCCAGGGGTTCGGTCAGCCCCAGCATTTT.

The chain couples TRBV6-2 or TRBV6-3 to TRBJ2-2, with D perhaps matching TRBD2 (6 bases). V gave up 2 bases and J gave up 7 bases, with 8 bases separating them. Germline CDR1 and CDR2: MNHEY and SVGEGT. The length of the CDR3 is 13 residues. The DNA for the CDR3 is TGTGCCAGCAGTTACCGGGAGAGCGGGGAGCTGTTTTTT. It yields the protein CASSYRESGELFF.

This chain links TRBV28 with TRBJ1-2, with D unclear. Germline V CDR1 and CDR2: MDHEN, SYDVKM. Trimming left V 6 bases short and J 2 bases short, with 10 bases between. CDR3 length: 13 amino acids. CDR3 loop: CASRWGGNYGYTF. The CDR3 DNA reads TGTGCCAGCAGATGGGGAGGGAACTATGGCTACACCTTC.

The chain joins TRBV7-2 to TRBJ1-5, with 7 nucleotides matching TRBD1. Germline V gene sequence: CDR1 SGHTA, CDR2 FQGNSA. V shed 5 bases and J 0 bases; nucleotides not matched to a gene: 4. This CDR3 spans 15 amino acids. Written as DNA, the CDR3 is TGTGCCAGCAGCCTGGGGACAGTTAGCAATCAGCCCCAGCATTTT. Protein sequence: CASSLGTVSNQPQHF.